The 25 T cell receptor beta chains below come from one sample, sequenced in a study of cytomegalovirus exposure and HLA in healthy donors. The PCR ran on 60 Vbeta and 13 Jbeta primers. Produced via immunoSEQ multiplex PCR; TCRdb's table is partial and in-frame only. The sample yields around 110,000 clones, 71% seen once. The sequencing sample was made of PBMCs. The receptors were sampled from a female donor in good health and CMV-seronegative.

The CDR3 region has the DNA TGTGCCAGCAGCTTAGGGGGGCCCCGCGCCGGGGAGCAGTACTTC. Translation gives CASSLGGPRAGEQYF. The chain carries TRBV11-2 and TRBJ2-7; TRBD1 might be the D (6 bases). Germline loops: CDR1 SGHAT, CDR2 FQNNGV. There are 15 residues in the CDR3. V was pared by 1 base and J by 7 bases, with 17 bases between.

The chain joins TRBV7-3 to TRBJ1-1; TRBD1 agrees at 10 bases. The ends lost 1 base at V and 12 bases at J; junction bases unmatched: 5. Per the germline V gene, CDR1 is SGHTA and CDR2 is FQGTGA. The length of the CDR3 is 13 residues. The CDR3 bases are TGTGCCAGCAGCTTAATGGGACAGGGGATGACTTTCTTT. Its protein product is CASSLMGQGMTFF.

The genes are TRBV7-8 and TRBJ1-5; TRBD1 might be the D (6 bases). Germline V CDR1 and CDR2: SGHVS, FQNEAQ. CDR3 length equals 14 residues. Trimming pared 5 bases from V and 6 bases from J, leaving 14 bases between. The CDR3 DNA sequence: TGTGCCAGCAGCGGTAGACAGGCCGGTCAGCCCCAGCATTTT. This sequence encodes CASSGRQAGQPQHF. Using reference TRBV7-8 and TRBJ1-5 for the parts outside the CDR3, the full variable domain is GAGVSQSPRYKVAKRGQDVALRCDPISGHVSLFWYQQALGQGPEFLTYFQNEAQLDKSGLPSDRFFAERPEGSVSTLKIQRTQQEDSAVYLCASSGRQAGQPQHFGDGTRLSIL.

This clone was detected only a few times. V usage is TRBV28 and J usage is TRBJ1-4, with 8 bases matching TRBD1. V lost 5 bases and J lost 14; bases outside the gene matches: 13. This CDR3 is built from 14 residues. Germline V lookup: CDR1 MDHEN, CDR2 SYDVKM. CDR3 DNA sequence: TGTGCCAGCAGTCCCCCAGGGACAGGCAAATTTCTGTTTTTT. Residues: CASSPPGTGKFLFF.

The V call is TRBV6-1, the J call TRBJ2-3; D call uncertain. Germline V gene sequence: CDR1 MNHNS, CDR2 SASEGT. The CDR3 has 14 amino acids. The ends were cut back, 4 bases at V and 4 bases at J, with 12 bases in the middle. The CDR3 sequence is CASSVSGVSDTQYF. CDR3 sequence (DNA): TGTGCCAGCAGTGTATCAGGTGTGTCAGATACGCAGTATTTT.

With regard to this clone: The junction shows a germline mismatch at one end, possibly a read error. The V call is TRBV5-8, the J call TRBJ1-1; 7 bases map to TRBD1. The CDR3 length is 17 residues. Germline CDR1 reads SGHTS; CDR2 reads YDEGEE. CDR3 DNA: TGTGCCAGCAGCGCTAGACAGGGTCGGCTAATGAACACTGAAGCTTTTTTT. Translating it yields CASSARQGRLMNTEAFF. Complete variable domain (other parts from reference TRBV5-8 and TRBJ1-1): EAGVTQSPTHLIKTRGQQATLRCSPISGHTSVYWYQQALGLGLQFLLWYDEGEERNRGNFPPRFSGRQFPNYSSELNVNALELEDSALYLCASSARQGRLMNTEAFFGQGTRLTVV.

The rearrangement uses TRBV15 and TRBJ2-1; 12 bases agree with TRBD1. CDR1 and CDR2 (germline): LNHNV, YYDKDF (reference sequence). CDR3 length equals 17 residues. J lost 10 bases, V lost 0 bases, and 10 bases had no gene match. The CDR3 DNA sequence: TGTGCCACCAGCAGAGACTCACCGGGACAGGGGGCCGAGGAGCAGTTCTTC. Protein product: CATSRDSPGQGAEEQFF.

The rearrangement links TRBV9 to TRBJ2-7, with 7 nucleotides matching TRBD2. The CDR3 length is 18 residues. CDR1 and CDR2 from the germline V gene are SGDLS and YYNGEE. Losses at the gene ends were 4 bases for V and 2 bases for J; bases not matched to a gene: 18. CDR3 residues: CASSPTVGGGGHTYEQYF. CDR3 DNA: TGTGCCAGCAGCCCGACTGTTGGGGGGGGAGGGCACACCTACGAGCAGTACTTC.

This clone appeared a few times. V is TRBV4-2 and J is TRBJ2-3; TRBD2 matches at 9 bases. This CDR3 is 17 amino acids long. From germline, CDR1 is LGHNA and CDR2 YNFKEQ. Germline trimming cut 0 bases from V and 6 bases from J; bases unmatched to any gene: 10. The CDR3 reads CASSQDHWVAGVDTQYF. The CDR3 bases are TGTGCCAGCAGCCAAGATCACTGGGTAGCGGGAGTGGATACGCAGTATTTT.

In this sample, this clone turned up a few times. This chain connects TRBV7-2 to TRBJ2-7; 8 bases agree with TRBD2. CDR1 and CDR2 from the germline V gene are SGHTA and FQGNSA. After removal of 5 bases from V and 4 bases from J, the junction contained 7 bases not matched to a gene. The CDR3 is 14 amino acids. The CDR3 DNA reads TGTGCCAGCAGCAGGTGGCGGGAGGAATACGAGCAGTACTTC. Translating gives CASSRWREEYEQYF.

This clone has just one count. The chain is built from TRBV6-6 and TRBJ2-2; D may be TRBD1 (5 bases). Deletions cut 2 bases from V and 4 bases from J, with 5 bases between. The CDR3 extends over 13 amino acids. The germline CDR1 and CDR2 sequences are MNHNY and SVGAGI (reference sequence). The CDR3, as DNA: TGTGCCAGCAGTTACGACAGCACCGGGGAGCTGTTTTTT. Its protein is CASSYDSTGELFF.

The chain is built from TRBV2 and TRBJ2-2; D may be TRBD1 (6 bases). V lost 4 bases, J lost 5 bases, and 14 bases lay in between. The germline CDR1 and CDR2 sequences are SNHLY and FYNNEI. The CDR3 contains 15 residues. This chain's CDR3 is CASSAYRASTGELFF. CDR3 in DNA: TGTGCCAGCAGTGCCTACAGGGCAAGTACCGGGGAGCTGTTTTTT.

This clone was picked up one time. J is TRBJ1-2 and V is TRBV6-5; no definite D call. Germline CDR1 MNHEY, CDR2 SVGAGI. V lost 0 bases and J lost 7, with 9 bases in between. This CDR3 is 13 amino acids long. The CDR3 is CASSYSRVLGYTF. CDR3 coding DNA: TGTGCCAGCAGTTACTCGAGGGTACTTGGCTACACCTTC.

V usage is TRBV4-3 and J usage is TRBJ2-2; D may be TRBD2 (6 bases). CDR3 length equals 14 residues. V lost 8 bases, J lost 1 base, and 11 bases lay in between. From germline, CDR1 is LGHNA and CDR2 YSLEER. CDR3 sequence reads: CASGDWVNTGELFF. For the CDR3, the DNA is TGCGCCAGCGGGGACTGGGTGAACACCGGGGAGCTGTTTTTT.

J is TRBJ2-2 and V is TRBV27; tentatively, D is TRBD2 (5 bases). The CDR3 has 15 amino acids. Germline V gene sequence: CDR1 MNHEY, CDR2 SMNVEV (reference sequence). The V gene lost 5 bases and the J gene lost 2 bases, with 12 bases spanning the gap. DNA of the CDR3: TGTGCCAGCAGTCCCCGGAGGACTAACACCGGGGAGCTGTTTTTT. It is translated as CASSPRRTNTGELFF.

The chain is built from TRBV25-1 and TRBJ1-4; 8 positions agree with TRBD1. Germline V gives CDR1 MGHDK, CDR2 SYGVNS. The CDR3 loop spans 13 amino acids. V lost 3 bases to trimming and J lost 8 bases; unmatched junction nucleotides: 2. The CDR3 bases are TGTGCCAGCAGTGATACAGGGGGAGAAAAACTGTTTTTT. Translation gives CASSDTGGEKLFF.

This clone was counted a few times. CDR3 residues: CSAWDRGGFGAKNIQYF. The CDR3 region has the DNA TGCAGCGCCTGGGACAGGGGAGGATTTGGAGCCAAAAACATTCAGTACTTC. The chain carries TRBV29-1 and TRBJ2-4; 10 bases map to TRBD1. There are 17 residues in the CDR3. The V gene's germline CDR1 is SQVTM and CDR2 ANQGSEA. The J segment lost 0 bases and the V segment lost 7 bases, leaving 12 bases of the junction unmatched.

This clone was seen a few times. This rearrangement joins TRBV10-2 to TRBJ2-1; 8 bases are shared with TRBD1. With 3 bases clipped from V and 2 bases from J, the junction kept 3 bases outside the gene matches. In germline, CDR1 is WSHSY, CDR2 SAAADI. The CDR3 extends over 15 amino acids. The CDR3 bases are TGCGCCAGCAGTGATCCAGGGGGCGCCTACAATGAGCAGTTCTTC. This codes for CASSDPGGAYNEQFF.

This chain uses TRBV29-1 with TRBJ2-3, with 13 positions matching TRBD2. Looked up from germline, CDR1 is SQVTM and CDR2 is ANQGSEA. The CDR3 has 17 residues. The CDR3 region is CSATGGTSGKVADTQYF. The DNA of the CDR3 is TGCAGTGCGACAGGAGGGACTAGCGGGAAGGTCGCAGATACGCAGTATTTT.

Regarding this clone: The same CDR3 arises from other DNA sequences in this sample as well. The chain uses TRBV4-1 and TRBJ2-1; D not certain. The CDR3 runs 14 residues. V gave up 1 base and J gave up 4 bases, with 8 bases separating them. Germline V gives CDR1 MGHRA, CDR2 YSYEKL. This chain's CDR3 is CASSQVGLYNEQFF. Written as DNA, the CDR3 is TGCGCCAGCAGCCAAGTGGGCCTTTACAATGAGCAGTTCTTC.

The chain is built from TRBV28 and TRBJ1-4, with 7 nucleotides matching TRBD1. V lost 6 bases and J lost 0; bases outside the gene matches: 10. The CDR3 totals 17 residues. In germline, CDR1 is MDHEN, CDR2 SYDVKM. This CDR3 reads CASRTTGAVSTNEKLFF. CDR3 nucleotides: TGTGCCAGCAGAACCACAGGGGCCGTTTCAACTAATGAAAAACTGTTTTTT.

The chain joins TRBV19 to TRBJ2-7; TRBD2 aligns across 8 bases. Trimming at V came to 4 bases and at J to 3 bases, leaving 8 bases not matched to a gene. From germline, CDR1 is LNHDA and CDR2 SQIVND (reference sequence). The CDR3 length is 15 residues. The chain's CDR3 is CASSTAGGTGYEQYF. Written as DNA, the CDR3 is TGTGCCAGTAGTACCGCGGGGGGCACGGGCTACGAGCAGTACTTC.

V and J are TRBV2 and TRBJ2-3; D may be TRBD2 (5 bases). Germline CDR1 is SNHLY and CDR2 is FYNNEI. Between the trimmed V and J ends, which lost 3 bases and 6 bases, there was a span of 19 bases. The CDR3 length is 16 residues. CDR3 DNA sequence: TGTGCCAGCAGTGAGACTACCCCTACTCTCATGGATACGCAGTATTTT. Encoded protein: CASSETTPTLMDTQYF. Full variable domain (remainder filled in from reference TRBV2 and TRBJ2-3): EPEVTQTPSHQVTQMGQEVILRCVPISNHLYFYWYRQILGQKVEFLVSFYNNEISEKSEIFDDQFSVERPDGSNFTLKIRSTKLEDSAMYFCASSETTPTLMDTQYFGPGTRLTVL.

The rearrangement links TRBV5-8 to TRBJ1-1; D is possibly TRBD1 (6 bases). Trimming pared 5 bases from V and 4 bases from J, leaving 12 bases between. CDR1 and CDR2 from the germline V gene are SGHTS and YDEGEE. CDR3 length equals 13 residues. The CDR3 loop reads CASRSEGGTEAFF. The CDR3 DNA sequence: TGTGCCAGCAGGAGCGAAGGGGGCACTGAAGCTTTCTTT.

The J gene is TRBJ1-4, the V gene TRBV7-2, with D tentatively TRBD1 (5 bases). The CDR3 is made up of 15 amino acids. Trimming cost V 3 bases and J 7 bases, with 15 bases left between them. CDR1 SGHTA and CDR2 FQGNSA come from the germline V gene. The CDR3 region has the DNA TGTGCCAGCAGCTTTAGCAGGGCCGGGAGTGAAAAACTGTTTTTT. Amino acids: CASSFSRAGSEKLFF.